This TCR beta chain is drawn from a study of cytomegalovirus exposure and HLA in healthy donors. General study findings and limits: Accounts indicate the classifier identified cytomegalovirus status with strong specificity and sensitivity. Listed as cytomegalovirus-associated were 150 to 200 TCR beta chains.

Use of 60 Vbeta and 13 Jbeta primers characterized the PCR. Assay used: immunoSEQ multiplex PCR; TCRdb lists only in-frame clones, some missing. The data show 150,000 to 200,000 clones, with over 65% seen just once and roughly 4.5% held by the top ten. As to this clone: Its matching antigen is unknown.

Per the germline V gene, CDR1 is GTSNPN and CDR2 is SVGIG (reference sequence). The CDR3 spans 17 residues. Trimming shortened V by 0 bases and J by 0 bases, and 17 bases separated the two germline ends. The TCR comes from a man between 18 and 35 years old in good health and CMV-seropositive. The gene calls are TRBV30 and TRBJ2-5; maybe TRBD1 (5 bases). Source material: PBMCs. The CDR3 nucleotides read TGTGCCTGGAGTGTGGGGCAGGGAATAAAGTACCAAGAGACCCAGTACTTC. It encodes CAWSVGQGIKYQETQYF.